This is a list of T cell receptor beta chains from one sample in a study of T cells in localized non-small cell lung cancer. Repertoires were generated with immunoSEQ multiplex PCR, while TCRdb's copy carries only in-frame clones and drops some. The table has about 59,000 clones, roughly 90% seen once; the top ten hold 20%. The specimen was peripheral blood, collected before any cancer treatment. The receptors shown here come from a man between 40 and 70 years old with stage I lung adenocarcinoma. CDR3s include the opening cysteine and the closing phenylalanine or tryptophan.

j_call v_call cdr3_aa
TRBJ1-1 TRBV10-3 CAISPKGETEAFF
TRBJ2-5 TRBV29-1 CSVGTGDVGTQYF
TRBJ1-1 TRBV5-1 CASSLIPGKGTEAFF
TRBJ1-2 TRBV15 CATSRDDRGQDYGYTF
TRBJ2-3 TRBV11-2 CASSLGLHTDTQYF
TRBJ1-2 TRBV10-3 CAISVDTTYGYTF
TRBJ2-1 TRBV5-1 CASSLGWREGGLYNEQFF
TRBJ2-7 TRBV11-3 CASSLGSGNEQYF
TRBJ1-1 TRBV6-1 CASSVTGGSEAFF
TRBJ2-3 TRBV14 CASSQTSASTDTQYF
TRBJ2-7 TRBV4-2 CASSQVGPSYEQYF
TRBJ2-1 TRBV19 CASSNPRQGDNEQFF
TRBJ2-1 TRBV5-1 CASSLDLYNEQFF
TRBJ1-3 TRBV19 CASRVTASGNTIYF
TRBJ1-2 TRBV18 CASSPPSQAGGYTF
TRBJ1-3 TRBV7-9 CASSLGGHSGNTIYF
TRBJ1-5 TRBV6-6 CASRRIRSQPQHF
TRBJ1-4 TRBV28 CASSTPRQDEKLFF
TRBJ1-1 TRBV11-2 CASSLDMDTEAFF
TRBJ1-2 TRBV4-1 CASSQDSAGGYGYTF
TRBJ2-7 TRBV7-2 CASSLVAGGDEQYF
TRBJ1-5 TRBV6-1 CASTIDHRSNQPQHF
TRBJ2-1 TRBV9 CASSVGLPEGPTNEQFF
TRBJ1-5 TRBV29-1 CSVGRGMDQPQHF
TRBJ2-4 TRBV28 CASSSPSSGKAKNIQYF
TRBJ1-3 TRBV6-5 CASSRFRVAGNTIYF
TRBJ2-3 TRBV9 CASSVGSGSGDTQYF
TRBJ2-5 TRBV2 CASSQSAQETQYF
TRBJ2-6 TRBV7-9 CASSPRQGSSGANVLTF
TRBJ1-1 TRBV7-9 CASSLAGSLEAFF
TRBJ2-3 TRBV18 CASSPRRLADTQYF
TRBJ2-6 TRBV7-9 CASSPIYRYSGANVLTF
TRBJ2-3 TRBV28 CASSERRTSVSDTQYF
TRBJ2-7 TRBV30 CAWMFGQYSYEQYF
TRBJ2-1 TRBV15 CATSRDAYEQFF
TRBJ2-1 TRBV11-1 CASSARQGREQFF
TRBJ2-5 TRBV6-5 CASSPRTSAQETQYF
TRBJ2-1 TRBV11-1 CASSPTGTGQFF
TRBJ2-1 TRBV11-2 CASSLPANEQFF
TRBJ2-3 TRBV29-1 CSVGRQILDNTDTQYF
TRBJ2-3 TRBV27 CASSLSPRTSYFDTQYF
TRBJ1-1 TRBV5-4 CASSPTGDRMNTEAFF
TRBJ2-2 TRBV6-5 CASSYSRQVLTGELFF
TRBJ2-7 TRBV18 CASSPGLVSDEQYF
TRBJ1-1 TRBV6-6 CASSSAPPITEAFF
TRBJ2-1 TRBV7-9 CASSFRVDNEQFF
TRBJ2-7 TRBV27 CASSSTQGTYEQYF
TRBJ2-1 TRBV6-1 CASSEAVGQGNREQFF
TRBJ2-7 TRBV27 CASSLQGAPHEQYF
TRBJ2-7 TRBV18 CASSPTRTGDEQYF
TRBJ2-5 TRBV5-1 CASSLEDSETQYF
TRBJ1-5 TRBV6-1 CASSEYSQGWGPQHF
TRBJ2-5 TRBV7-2 CASSLAMKETQYF
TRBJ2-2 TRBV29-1 CSVGRTGRSGELFF
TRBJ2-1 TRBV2 CASSYSGSNEQFF
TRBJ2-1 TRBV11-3 CASSRIQSSYNEQFF
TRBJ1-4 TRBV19 CASRPVQGGKLFF
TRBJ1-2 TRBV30 CAWDRGQGGYTF
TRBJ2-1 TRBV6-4 CASSPDGTYNEQFF